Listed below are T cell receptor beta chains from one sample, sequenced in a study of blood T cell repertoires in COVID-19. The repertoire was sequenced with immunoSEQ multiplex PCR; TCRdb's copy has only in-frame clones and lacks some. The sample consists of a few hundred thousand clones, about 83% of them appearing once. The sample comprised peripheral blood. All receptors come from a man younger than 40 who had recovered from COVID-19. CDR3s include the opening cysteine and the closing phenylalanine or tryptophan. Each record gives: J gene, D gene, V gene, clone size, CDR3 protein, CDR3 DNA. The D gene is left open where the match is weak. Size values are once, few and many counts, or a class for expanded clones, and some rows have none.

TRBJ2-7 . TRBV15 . CATSGSRQGRYEQYF TGTGCCACCAGCGGATCCCGCCAGGGTCGCTACGAGCAGTACTTC
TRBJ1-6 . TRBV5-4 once CASSLGGSSYNSPLHF TGTGCCAGCAGCTTGGGAGGGAGCTCCTATAATTCACCCCTCCACTTT
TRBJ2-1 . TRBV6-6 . CASSPLGGKFHNEQFF TGTGCCAGCAGTCCACTAGGGGGAAAATTTCACAATGAGCAGTTCTTC
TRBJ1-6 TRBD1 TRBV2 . CASSGGDRGGSPLHF TGTGCCAGCAGTGGGGGGGACAGGGGTGGATCACCCCTCCACTTT
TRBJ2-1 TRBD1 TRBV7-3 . CASSPSGQEYEQFF TGTGCCAGCAGCCCCTCCGGACAGGAATACGAGCAGTTCTTC
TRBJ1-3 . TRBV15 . CATSRDTTSGNTIYF TGTGCCACCAGCAGAGACACTACCTCTGGAAACACCATATATTTT
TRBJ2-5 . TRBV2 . CASTVRETQYF TGTGCCAGCACTGTTAGAGAGACCCAGTACTTC
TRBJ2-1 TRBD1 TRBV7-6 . CASSQEEGAAYNEQFF TGTGCCAGCAGCCAAGAAGAGGGGGCGGCCTACAATGAGCAGTTCTTC
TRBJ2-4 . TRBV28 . CASSLFGGVENIQYF TGTGCCAGCAGTTTATTTGGAGGGGTCGAAAACATTCAGTACTTC
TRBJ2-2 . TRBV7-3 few CASSLFGSGELFF TGTGCCAGCAGCCTGTTTGGTAGCGGGGAGCTGTTTTTT
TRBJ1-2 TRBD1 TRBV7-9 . CASSLTGDTYGYTF TGTGCCAGCAGCTTGACAGGGGACACCTATGGCTACACCTTC
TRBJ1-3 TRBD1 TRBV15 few CATSKLHRGVSGNTIYF TGTGCCACCAGCAAGTTGCACAGGGGGGTTTCTGGAAACACCATATATTTT
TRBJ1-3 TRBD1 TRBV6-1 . CASSTIRDRVNTIYF TGTGCCAGCAGTACTATCCGGGACAGGGTCAACACCATATATTTT
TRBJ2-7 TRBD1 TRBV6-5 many CASSHRDSVYEQYF TGTGCCAGCAGCCACCGGGACAGCGTCTACGAGCAGTACTTC
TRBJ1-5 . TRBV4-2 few CASSQDGADYQPQHF TGTGCCAGCAGCCAAGATGGGGCGGATTATCAGCCCCAGCATTTT
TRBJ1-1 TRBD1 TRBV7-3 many CASSLQGGTEAFF TGTGCCAGCAGCCTACAGGGGGGCACTGAAGCTTTCTTT
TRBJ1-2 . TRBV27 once CASSLMGHSPGYTF TGTGCCAGCAGTTTAATGGGACACAGTCCTGGCTACACCTTC
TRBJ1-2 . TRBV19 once CASSIGEDIANYGYTF TGTGCCAGTAGTATAGGAGAGGACATAGCTAACTATGGCTACACCTTC
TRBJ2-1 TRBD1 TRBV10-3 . CAMTGTGTEQFF TGTGCCATGACCGGGACAGGGACGGAGCAGTTCTTC
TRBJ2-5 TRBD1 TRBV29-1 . CSVTRDRAQETQYF TGCAGCGTGACCCGGGACAGGGCGCAAGAGACCCAGTACTTC
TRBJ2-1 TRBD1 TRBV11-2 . CASSSRPPRTGSYNEQFF TGTGCCAGCAGCTCTAGACCCCCGCGGACAGGGTCCTACAATGAGCAGTTCTTC
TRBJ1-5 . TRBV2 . CAAGGGRGDQPQHF TGTGCCGCCGGAGGAGGGAGGGGGGACCAGCCCCAGCATTTT
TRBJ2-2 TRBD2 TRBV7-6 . CASSLVLAGDGELFF TGTGCCAGCAGCTTAGTATTAGCGGGAGACGGGGAGCTGTTTTTT
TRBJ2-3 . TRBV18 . CASSPPTRTDTQYF TGTGCCAGCTCACCCCCTACTAGGACAGATACGCAGTATTTT
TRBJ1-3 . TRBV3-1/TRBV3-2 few CASSQELLSRGNTIYF TGTGCCAGCAGCCAAGAATTGCTCTCGAGGGGAAACACCATATATTTT
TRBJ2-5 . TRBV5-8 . CASNPGGLRGRRQETQYF TGTGCCAGCAACCCGGGGGGTCTCAGGGGCCGCCGGCAAGAGACCCAGTACTTC
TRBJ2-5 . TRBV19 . CASSMHREETQYF TGTGCCAGTAGTATGCACAGGGAAGAGACCCAGTACTTC
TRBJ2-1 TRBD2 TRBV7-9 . CASSLGSSGGRRSRDEQFF TGTGCCAGCAGCTTAGGTTCTAGCGGGGGGAGGAGGTCTCGCGATGAGCAGTTCTTC
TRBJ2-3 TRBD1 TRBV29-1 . CSITGTGGADTQYF TGCAGCATAACCGGGACAGGGGGCGCAGATACGCAGTATTTT
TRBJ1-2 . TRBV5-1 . CASSLVTAGLIAHGYTF TGCGCCAGCAGCTTGGTTACAGCTGGTCTTATCGCCCATGGCTACACCTTC
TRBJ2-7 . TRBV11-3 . CASSLGGGFNSYEQYF TGTGCCAGCAGCCTAGGAGGTGGTTTTAACTCCTACGAGCAGTACTTC
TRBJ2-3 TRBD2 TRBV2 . CASSTSGGIDTQYF TGTGCCAGCAGCACTAGCGGGGGGATTGATACGCAGTATTTT
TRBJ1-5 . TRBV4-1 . CASSPALLGGNQPQHF TGCGCCAGCAGCCCGGCCCTCTTAGGGGGCAATCAGCCCCAGCATTTT
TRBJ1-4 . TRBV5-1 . CASSLQGLGEKLFF TGCGCCAGCAGCTTACAGGGCCTAGGGGAAAAACTGTTTTTT
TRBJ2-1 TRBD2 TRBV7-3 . CASSSSGTWGNEQFF TGTGCCAGCAGCTCGAGCGGGACCTGGGGGAATGAGCAGTTCTTC
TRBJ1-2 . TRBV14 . CASSQTTANYGYTF TGTGCCAGCAGCCAAACCACAGCTAACTATGGCTACACCTTC
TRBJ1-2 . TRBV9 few CASSLRRESYGYTF TGTGCCAGCAGCTTAAGACGGGAAAGTTATGGCTACACCTTC
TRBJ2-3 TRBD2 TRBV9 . CASSPRSGGLGDTQYF TGTGCCAGCAGCCCCCGGTCGGGGGGGCTTGGGGATACGCAGTATTTT
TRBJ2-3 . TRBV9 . CASSGGASTDTQYF TGTGCCAGCAGCGGCGGGGCTAGCACAGATACGCAGTATTTT
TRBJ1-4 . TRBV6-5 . CASSLGGGVGKLFF TGTGCCAGCAGTTTGGGCGGGGGCGTTGGAAAACTGTTTTTT
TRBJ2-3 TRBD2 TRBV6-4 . CASSGGTSGEGGTQYF TGTGCCAGCAGCGGCGGGACTAGCGGGGAGGGCGGTACGCAGTATTTT
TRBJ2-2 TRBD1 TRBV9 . CASSVRDRVPGELFF TGTGCCAGCAGCGTCCGGGACAGGGTACCCGGGGAGCTGTTTTTT
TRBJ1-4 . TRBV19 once CASSIDAAYEKLFF TGTGCCAGTAGTATTGACGCAGCGTATGAAAAACTGTTTTTT
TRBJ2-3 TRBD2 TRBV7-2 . CASSLSGGALDTQYF TGTGCCAGCAGCCTTAGCGGGGGGGCCCTAGATACGCAGTATTTT
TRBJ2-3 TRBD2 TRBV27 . CASSHPIAGSAQYF TGTGCCAGCAGTCACCCGATAGCGGGGTCGGCGCAGTATTTT
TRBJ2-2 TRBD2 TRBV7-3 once CASSALAGRNTGELFF TGTGCCAGCAGCGCTCTAGCGGGGAGGAACACCGGGGAGCTGTTTTTT